A single sample is the source of the 4 T cell receptor beta chains below, sequenced in a study of blood T cell repertoires in COVID-19. Libraries were prepared by immunoSEQ multiplex PCR; TCRdb keeps only in-frame clonotypes and omits some of them. The table includes 250,000 or so clones, around 83% detected once. The sample consisted of peripheral blood. These receptors originate from an elderly man with acute or convalescent COVID-19.

The chain uses TRBV30 and TRBJ1-1, with D unclear. The CDR3 length is 14 residues. Germline assignment: CDR1 GTSNPN and CDR2 SVGIG (reference sequence). V gave up 3 bases and J gave up 5 bases, with 16 bases separating them. The DNA of the CDR3 is TGTGCCTGGAGAGACCCCCGGAGAACTACTGAAGCTTTCTTT. This encodes CAWRDPRRTTEAFF.

The sample holds one count of this clone. The V call is TRBV6-5, the J call TRBJ2-3; D unresolved. Looked up from germline, CDR1 is MNHEY and CDR2 is SVGAGI. The CDR3 is made up of 11 amino acids. The germline V and J ends were trimmed by 6 bases and 4 bases, with 5 bases remaining between them. The CDR3, as DNA: TGTGCCAGCAGGAGCCCAGATACGCAGTATTTT. Amino acids: CASRSPDTQYF.

The gene calls are TRBV18 and TRBJ2-3; 8 positions agree with TRBD2. J was trimmed by 0 bases and V by 3 bases; bases with no gene match: 5. In germline, CDR1 is KGHSH, CDR2 LQKENI. CDR3 length: 16 amino acids. CDR3 sequence: CASSPRGGTSTDTQYF. CDR3 DNA sequence: TGTGCCAGCTCACCTCGGGGGGGCACTAGCACAGATACGCAGTATTTT.

The V call is TRBV11-2, the J call TRBJ2-1, with TRBD2 matching over 10 bases. Germline trimming cut 4 bases from V and 4 bases from J; bases unmatched to any gene: 7. CDR3 length: 16 residues. Germline V CDR1 and CDR2: SGHAT, FQNNGV. CDR3 sequence reads: CASSSLSGRNYNEQFF. Written as DNA, the CDR3 is TGTGCCAGCAGCTCTCTTAGCGGGAGGAATTACAATGAGCAGTTCTTC.